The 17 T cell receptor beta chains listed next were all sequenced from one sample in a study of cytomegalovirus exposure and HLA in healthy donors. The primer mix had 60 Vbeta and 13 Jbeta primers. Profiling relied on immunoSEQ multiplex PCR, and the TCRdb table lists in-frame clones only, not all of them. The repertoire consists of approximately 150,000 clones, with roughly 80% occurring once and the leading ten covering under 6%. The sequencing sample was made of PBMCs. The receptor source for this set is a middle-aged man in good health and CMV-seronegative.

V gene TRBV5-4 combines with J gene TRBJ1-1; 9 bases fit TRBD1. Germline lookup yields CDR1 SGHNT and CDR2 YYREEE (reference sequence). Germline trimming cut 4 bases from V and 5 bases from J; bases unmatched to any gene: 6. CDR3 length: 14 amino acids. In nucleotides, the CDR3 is TGTGCCAGCAGCATATACAGGGGGCAGACTGAAGCTTTCTTT. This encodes CASSIYRGQTEAFF. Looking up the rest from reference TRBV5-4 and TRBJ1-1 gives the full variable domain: ETGVTQSPTHLIKTRGQQVTLRCSSQSGHNTVSWYQQALGQGPQFIFQYYREEENGRGNFPPRFSGLQFPNYSSELNVNALELDDSALYLCASSIYRGQTEAFFGQGTRLTVV.

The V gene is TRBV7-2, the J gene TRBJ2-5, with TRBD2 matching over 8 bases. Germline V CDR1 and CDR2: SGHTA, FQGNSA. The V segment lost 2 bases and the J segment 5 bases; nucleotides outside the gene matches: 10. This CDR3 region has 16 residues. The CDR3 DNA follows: TGTGCCAGCAGCTTAATAAACGGGGGGGCCCGGGAGACCCAGTACTTC. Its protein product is CASSLINGGARETQYF.

The CDR3 region is CASSSPGSSGGGQETQYF. For the CDR3, the DNA is TGTGCCAGCAGCTCACCCGGATCGAGCGGGGGAGGCCAAGAGACCCAGTACTTC. The J gene is TRBJ2-5, the V gene TRBV11-3, with 8 bases lining up with TRBD2. The junction had 14 bases not matched to a gene; V was cut back by 4 bases and J by 1 base. CDR1 and CDR2 from the germline V gene are SGHNT and YENEEA. The CDR3 runs to 18 residues.

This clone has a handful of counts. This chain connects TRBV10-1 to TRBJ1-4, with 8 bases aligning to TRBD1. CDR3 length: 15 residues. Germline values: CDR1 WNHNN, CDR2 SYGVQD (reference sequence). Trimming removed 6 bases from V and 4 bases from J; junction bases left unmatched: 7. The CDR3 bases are TGCGCCAGCAGGGCCCAGGACAGGGATAATGAAAAACTGTTTTTT. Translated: CASRAQDRDNEKLFF.

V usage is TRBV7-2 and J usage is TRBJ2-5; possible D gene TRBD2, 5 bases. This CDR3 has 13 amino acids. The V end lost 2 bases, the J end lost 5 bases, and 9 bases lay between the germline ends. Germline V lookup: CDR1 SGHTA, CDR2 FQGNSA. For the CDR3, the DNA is TGTGCCAGCAGCTTACGGGGTGGCGAGACCCAGTACTTC. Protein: CASSLRGGETQYF.

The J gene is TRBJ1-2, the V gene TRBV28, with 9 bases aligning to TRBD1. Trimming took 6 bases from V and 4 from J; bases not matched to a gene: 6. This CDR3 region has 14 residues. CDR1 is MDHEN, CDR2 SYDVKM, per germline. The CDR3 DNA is TGTGCCAGCAGGGACAGGGGTGATACCTATGGCTACACCTTC. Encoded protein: CASRDRGDTYGYTF.

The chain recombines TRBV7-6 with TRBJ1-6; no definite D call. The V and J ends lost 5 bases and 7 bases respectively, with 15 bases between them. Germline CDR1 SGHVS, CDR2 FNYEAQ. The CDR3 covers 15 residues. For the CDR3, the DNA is TGTGCCAGCAGCCTGTTGAGGGCAGGCAATTCACCCCTCCACTTT. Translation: CASSLLRAGNSPLHF.

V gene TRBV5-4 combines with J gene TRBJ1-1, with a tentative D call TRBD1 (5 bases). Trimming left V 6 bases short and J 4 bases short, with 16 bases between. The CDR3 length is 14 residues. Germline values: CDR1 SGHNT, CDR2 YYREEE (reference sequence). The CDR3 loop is CASTPRGGATEAFF. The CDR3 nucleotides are TGTGCCAGCACCCCCCGGGGGGGAGCCACTGAAGCTTTCTTT.

This chain's CDR3 is CASSVTSGGTNTGELFF. The CDR3 region has the DNA TGCGCCAGCAGCGTGACTAGCGGGGGGACCAACACCGGGGAGCTGTTTTTT. This chain joins TRBV5-1 and TRBJ2-2; 13 nucleotides agree with TRBD2. Germline CDR1 and CDR2: SGHRS and YFSETQ. The CDR3 spans 17 residues. With 4 bases clipped from V and 2 bases from J, the junction kept 5 bases outside the gene matches.

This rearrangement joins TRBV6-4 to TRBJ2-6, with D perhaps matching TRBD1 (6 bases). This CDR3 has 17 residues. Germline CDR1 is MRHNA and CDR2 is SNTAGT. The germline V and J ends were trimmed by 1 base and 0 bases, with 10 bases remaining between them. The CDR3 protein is CASSDLYRASGANVLTF. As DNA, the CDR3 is TGTGCCAGCAGTGACTTGTACAGGGCCTCTGGGGCCAACGTCCTGACTTTC.

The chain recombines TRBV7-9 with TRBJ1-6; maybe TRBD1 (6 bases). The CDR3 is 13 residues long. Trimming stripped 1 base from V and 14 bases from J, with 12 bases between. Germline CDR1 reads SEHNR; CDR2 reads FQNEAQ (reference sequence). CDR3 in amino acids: CASSLGDTVSLHF. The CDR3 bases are TGTGCCAGCAGCTTAGGGGACACAGTTTCCCTCCACTTT.

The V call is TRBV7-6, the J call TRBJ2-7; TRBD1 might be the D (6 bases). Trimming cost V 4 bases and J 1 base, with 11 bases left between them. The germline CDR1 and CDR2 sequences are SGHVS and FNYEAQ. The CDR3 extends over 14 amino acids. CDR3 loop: CASSSTGTSYEQYF. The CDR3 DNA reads TGTGCCAGCAGCTCGACCGGGACATCCTACGAGCAGTACTTC.

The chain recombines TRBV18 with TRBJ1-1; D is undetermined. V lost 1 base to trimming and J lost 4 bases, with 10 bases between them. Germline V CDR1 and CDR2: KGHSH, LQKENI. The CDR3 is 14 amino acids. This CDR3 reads CASSPRGWFTEAFF. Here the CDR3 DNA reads TGTGCCAGCTCACCACGAGGGTGGTTCACTGAAGCTTTCTTT.

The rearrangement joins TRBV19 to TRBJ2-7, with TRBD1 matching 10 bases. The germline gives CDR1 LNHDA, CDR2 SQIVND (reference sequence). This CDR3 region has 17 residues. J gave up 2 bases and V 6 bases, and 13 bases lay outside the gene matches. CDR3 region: CASSTRGQGYLTYEQYF. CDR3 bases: TGTGCCAGTAGCACCAGGGGACAGGGGTACCTAACCTACGAGCAGTACTTC.

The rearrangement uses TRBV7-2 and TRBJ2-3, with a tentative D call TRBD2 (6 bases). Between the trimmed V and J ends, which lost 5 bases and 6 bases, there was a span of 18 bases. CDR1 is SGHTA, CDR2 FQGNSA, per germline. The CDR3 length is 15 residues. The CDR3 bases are TGTGCCAGCAGCCTGCAGTGGGGGGTCGGGGATACGCAGTATTTT. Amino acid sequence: CASSLQWGVGDTQYF.

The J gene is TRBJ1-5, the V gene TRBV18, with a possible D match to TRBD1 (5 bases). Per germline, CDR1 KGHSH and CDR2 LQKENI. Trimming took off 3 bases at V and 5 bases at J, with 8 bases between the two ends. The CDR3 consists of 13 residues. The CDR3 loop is CASSPTGHQPQHF. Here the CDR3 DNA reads TGTGCCAGCTCACCTACAGGCCATCAGCCCCAGCATTTT.

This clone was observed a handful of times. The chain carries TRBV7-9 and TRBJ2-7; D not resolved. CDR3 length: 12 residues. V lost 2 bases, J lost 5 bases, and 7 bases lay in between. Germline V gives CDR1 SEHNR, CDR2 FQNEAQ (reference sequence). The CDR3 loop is CASSLIPDEQYF. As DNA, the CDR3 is TGTGCCAGCAGCTTAATACCGGACGAGCAGTACTTC.